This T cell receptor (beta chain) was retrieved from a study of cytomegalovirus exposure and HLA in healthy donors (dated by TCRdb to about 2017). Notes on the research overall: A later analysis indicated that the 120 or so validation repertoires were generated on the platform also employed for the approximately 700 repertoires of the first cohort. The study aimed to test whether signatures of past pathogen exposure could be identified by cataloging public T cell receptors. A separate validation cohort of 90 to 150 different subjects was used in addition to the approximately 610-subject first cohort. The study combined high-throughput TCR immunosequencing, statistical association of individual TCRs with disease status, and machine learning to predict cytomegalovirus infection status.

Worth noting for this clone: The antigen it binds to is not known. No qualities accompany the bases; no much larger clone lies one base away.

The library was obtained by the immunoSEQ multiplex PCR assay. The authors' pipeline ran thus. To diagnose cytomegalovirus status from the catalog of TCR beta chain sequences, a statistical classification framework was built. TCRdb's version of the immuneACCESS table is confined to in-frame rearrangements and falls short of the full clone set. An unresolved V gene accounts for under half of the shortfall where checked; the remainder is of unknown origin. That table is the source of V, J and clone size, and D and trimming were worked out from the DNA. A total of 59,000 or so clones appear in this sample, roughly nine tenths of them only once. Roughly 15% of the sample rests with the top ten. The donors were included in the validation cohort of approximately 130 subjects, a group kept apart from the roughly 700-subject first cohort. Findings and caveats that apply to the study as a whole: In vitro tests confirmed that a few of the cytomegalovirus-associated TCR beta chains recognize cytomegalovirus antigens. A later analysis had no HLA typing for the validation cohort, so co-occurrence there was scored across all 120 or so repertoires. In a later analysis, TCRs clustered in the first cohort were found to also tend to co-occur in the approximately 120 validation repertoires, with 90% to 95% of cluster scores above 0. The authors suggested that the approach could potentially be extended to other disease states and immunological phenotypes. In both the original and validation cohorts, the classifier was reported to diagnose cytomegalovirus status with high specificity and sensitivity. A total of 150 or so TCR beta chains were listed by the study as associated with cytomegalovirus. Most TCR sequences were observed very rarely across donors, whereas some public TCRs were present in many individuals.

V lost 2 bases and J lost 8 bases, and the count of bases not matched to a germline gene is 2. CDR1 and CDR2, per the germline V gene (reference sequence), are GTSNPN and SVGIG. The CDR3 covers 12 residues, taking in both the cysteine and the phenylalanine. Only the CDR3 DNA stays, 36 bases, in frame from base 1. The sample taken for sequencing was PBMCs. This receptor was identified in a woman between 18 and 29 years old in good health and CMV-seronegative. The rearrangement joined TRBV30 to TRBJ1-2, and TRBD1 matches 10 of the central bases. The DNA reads TGTGCCTGGAGTCGGGACAGGGGAGGCTACACCTTC. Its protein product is CAWSRDRGGYTF.